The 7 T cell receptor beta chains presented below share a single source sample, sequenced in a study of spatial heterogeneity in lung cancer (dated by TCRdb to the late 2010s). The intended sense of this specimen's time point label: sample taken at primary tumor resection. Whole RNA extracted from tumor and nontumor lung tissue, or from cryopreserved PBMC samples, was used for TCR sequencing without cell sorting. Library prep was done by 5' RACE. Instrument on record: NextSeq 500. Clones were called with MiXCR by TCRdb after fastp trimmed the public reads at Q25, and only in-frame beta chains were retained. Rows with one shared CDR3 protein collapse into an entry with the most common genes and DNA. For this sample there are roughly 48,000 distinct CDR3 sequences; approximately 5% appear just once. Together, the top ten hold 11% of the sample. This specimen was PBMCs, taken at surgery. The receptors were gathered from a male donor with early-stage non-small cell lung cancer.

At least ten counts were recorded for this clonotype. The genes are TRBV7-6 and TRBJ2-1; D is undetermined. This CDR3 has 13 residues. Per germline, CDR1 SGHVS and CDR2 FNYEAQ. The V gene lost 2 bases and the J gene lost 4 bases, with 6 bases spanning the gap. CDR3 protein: CASSLYEYNEQFF. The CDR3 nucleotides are TGTGCCAGCAGCTTATACGAGTACAATGAGCAGTTCTTC.

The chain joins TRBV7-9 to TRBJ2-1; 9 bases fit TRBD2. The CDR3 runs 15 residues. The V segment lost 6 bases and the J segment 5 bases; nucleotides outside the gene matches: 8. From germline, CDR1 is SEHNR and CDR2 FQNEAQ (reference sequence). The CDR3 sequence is CASSLSGRVHNEQFF. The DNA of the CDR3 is TGTGCCAGCAGTCTTAGCGGGAGAGTCCACAATGAGCAGTTCTTC.

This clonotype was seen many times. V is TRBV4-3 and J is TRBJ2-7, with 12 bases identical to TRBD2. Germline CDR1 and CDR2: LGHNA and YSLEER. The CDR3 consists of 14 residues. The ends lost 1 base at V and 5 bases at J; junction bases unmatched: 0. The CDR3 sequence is CASSQGTSGDEQYF. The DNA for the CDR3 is TGCGCCAGCAGCCAAGGGACTAGCGGGGACGAGCAGTACTTC.

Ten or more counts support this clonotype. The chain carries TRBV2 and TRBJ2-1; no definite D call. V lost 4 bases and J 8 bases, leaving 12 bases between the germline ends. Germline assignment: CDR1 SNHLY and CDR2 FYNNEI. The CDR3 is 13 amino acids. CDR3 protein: CASSVLAAHEQFF. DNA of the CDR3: TGTGCCAGCAGTGTACTGGCGGCCCATGAGCAGTTCTTC.

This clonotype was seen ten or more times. This CDR3 is CAWRQLGTDTQYF. Written as DNA, the CDR3 is TGTGCCTGGAGACAGCTGGGAACAGATACGCAGTATTTT. The rearrangement uses TRBV30 and TRBJ2-3; no clear D gene. This CDR3 has 13 residues. Trimming removed 3 bases at V and 3 bases at J, with 10 bases between. Germline V gives CDR1 GTSNPN, CDR2 SVGIG (reference sequence).

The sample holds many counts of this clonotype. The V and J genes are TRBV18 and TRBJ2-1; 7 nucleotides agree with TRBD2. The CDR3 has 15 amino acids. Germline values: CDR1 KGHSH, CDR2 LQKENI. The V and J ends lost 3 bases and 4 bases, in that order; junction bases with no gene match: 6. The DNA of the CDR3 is TGTGCCAGCTCACCTAGCGGGCCAGTTTACAATGAGCAGTTCTTC. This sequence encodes CASSPSGPVYNEQFF.

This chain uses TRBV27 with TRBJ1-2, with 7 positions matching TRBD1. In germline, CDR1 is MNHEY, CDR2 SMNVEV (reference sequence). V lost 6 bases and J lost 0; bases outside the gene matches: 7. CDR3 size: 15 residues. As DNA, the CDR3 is TGTGCCAGCAGCAAAACAGGGGCCTCTAACTATGGCTACACCTTC. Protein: CASSKTGASNYGYTF.